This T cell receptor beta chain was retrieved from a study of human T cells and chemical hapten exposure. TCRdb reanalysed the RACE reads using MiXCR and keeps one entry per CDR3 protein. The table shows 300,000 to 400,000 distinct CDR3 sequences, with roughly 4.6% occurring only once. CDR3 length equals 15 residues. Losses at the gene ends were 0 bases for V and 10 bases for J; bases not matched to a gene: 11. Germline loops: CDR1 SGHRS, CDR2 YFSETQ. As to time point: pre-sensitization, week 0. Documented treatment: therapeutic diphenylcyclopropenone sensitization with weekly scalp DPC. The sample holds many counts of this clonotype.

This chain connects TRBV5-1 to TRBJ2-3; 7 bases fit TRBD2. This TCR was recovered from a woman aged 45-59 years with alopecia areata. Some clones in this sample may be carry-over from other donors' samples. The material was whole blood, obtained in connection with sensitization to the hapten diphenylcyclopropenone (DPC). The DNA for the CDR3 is TGCGCCAGCAGCTTGGTTGTCGGGGGAGGGCCGGCGCAGTATTTT. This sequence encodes CASSLVVGGGPAQYF.